What follows are 8 T cell receptor beta chains derived from one specimen sequenced in a study of cytomegalovirus exposure and HLA in healthy donors. PCR employed 60 Vbeta and 13 Jbeta primers. Profiling relied on immunoSEQ multiplex PCR, and the TCRdb table lists in-frame clones only, not all of them. The sample holds about 130,000 clones, about four fifths seen once. Sequencing used PBMCs. The origin of the receptors is a middle-aged woman in good health and CMV-seropositive.

The chain uses TRBV7-3 and TRBJ2-1, with 11 positions matching TRBD2. V lost 5 bases to trimming and J lost 2 bases; unmatched junction nucleotides: 5. CDR1 and CDR2 from the germline V gene are SGHTA and FQGTGA. CDR3 length: 16 residues. The CDR3 is CASSLTTSGTYNEQFF. In DNA form, the CDR3 reads TGTGCCAGCAGCCTGACGACTAGCGGGACCTACAATGAGCAGTTCTTC.

J is TRBJ2-3 and V is TRBV2; 10 bases line up with TRBD2. Germline V gene sequence: CDR1 SNHLY, CDR2 FYNNEI. The CDR3 has 16 amino acids. After removal of 5 bases from V and 0 bases from J, the junction contained 5 bases not matched to a gene. The CDR3, as DNA: TGTGCCAGCAGTCTGCTAGCGGGAGTTAGCACAGATACGCAGTATTTT. This encodes CASSLLAGVSTDTQYF.

This rearrangement joins TRBV2 to TRBJ1-5; 9 bases match TRBD1. In germline, CDR1 is SNHLY, CDR2 FYNNEI. The V gene end was trimmed by 2 bases and the J gene end by 7 bases; junction bases not matched to a gene: 15. The CDR3 sequence is 18 residues long. CDR3 DNA sequence: TGTGCCAGCAGTGAATCAATCGGGACAGGGTGGCTTCGGCAGCCCCAGCATTTT. This gives the protein CASSESIGTGWLRQPQHF. The whole variable domain, filled in from reference TRBV2 and TRBJ1-5, reads EPEVTQTPSHQVTQMGQEVILRCVPISNHLYFYWYRQILGQKVEFLVSFYNNEISEKSEIFDDQFSVERPDGSNFTLKIRSTKLEDSAMYFCASSESIGTGWLRQPQHFGDGTRLSIL.

The rearrangement uses TRBV27 and TRBJ2-3, with a tentative D call TRBD1 (6 bases). V shed 7 bases and J shed 6 bases, with 14 bases lying between them. This CDR3 contains 13 residues. Germline lookup yields CDR1 MNHEY and CDR2 SMNVEV (reference sequence). CDR3 DNA sequence: TGTGCCAGCAAGAAACAAGGGGGTGATACGCAGTATTTT. Protein: CASKKQGGDTQYF.

The V and J genes are TRBV28 and TRBJ2-5; D is perhaps TRBD2 (5 bases). CDR3 length: 13 residues. V gave up 3 bases and J gave up 7 bases, with 12 bases separating them. The germline CDR1 and CDR2 sequences are MDHEN and SYDVKM. Written as DNA, the CDR3 is TGTGCCAGCAGTTTTGGTTCGCGGGCGACCCAGTACTTC. As protein: CASSFGSRATQYF. Filled out from reference TRBV28 and TRBJ2-5, the complete variable domain reads DVKVTQSSRYLVKRTGEKVFLECVQDMDHENMFWYRQDPGLGLRLIYFSYDVKMKEKGDIPEGYSVSREKKERFSLILESASTNQTSMYLCASSFGSRATQYFGPGTRLLVL.

This sequence joins TRBV6-6 and TRBJ2-7; 9 bases are shared with TRBD2. The V gene end was trimmed by 7 bases and the J gene end by 4 bases; junction bases not matched to a gene: 8. The CDR3 extends over 14 amino acids. Germline V gene lookup returns CDR1 MNHNY and CDR2 SVGAGI (reference sequence). The CDR3 protein is CASMTASGTYEQYF. As DNA, the CDR3 is TGTGCCAGCATGACGGCTAGCGGGACATACGAGCAGTACTTC.

The chain employs TRBV28 and TRBJ2-7; D possibly corresponds to TRBD2 (6 bases). The germline CDR1 and CDR2 sequences are MDHEN and SYDVKM. The CDR3 extends over 13 amino acids. V gave up 2 bases and J gave up 9 bases, with 14 bases separating them. The CDR3 loop reads CASSLDRGGGQYF. In DNA, the CDR3 is TGTGCCAGCAGTTTAGATCGGGGAGGAGGGCAGTACTTC.

The V gene is TRBV13, the J gene TRBJ2-7, with TRBD1 identical over 7 bases. Germline-derived CDR1 and CDR2 are PRHDT and FYEKMQ (reference sequence). The V gene end was trimmed by 3 bases and the J gene end by 3 bases; junction bases not matched to a gene: 2. The CDR3 runs to 13 residues. This CDR3 reads CASSFGQDYEQYF. The CDR3 region has the DNA TGTGCCAGCAGCTTTGGACAGGACTACGAGCAGTACTTC.